The 26 T cell receptor beta chains below were found in one sample sequenced in a study of cytomegalovirus exposure and HLA in healthy donors. PCR primers comprised 60 Vbeta and 13 Jbeta primers. The assay was immunoSEQ multiplex PCR, and TCRdb's table has in-frame clones only and misses some. The data contain around 81,000 clones, 55% to 75% of them singletons. The specimen was PBMCs. Every receptor here comes from a man younger than 40 in good health and CMV-seropositive.

The sample holds a few counts of this clone. The chain combines TRBV9 with TRBJ2-1, with a possible D match to TRBD2 (6 bases). Looked up from germline, CDR1 is SGDLS and CDR2 is YYNGEE. V gave up 0 bases and J gave up 6 bases, with 13 bases separating them. The CDR3 sequence is 15 residues long. The CDR3 loop reads CASSVGGVAPNEQFF. The CDR3 bases are TGTGCCAGCAGCGTAGGGGGGGTAGCTCCCAATGAGCAGTTCTTC.

This clone was seen a handful of times. The rearrangement joins TRBV5-1 to TRBJ1-2; 9 positions match TRBD1. V trimming: 4 bases; J trimming: 1 base; junction bases outside the gene matches: 5. The length of the CDR3 is 15 residues. Looked up from germline, CDR1 is SGHRS and CDR2 is YFSETQ. The CDR3 spells CASSPGDRDNYGYTF. CDR3 in DNA: TGCGCCAGCAGCCCAGGGGACAGGGATAACTATGGCTACACCTTC.

The rearrangement joins TRBV2 to TRBJ1-6; 7 bases align to TRBD1. Unmatched junction bases numbered 5, after V lost 2 bases and J lost 10 bases. Per the germline V gene, CDR1 is SNHLY and CDR2 is FYNNEI. This CDR3 has 14 residues. The CDR3 here is CASSEPTGASPLHF. The CDR3 nucleotides are TGTGCCAGCAGTGAACCAACAGGGGCCTCACCCCTCCACTTT.

This CDR3 reads CASSGTGPNYGYTF. The CDR3 region has the DNA TGTGCCAGCAGTGGGACAGGGCCTAACTATGGCTACACCTTC. The J gene is TRBJ1-2, the V gene TRBV21-1; the table calls TRBD1, which could not be checked here. TRBV21-1 is classified as a pseudogene. This CDR3 is 14 amino acids long.

The rearrangement joins TRBV30 to TRBJ2-5; D possibly corresponds to TRBD2 (6 bases). V was clipped by 1 base and J by 3 bases, with 12 bases between them. Per germline, CDR1 GTSNPN and CDR2 SVGIG (reference sequence). This CDR3 is 14 amino acids long. The CDR3 DNA follows: TGTGCCTGGAGTGCCCCGGGACTCGAAGAGACCCAGTACTTC. Its protein product is CAWSAPGLEETQYF.

The chain combines TRBV5-1 with TRBJ2-7; D might be TRBD2 (5 bases). Germline loops: CDR1 SGHRS, CDR2 YFSETQ. Trimming stripped 0 bases from V and 6 bases from J, with 16 bases between. The CDR3 loop spans 15 amino acids. The CDR3 region has the DNA TGCGCCAGCAGCTTGGAGAGCAGAGCGAGCGGCGAGCAGTACTTC. Its protein is CASSLESRASGEQYF.

This clone has more than one count but fewer than ten. V is TRBV15 and J is TRBJ2-7; TRBD2 matches 12 bases. With 0 bases clipped from V and 1 base from J, the junction kept 1 base outside the gene matches. This CDR3 has 16 residues. In germline, CDR1 is LNHNV, CDR2 YYDKDF (reference sequence). The DNA for the CDR3 is TGTGCCACCAGCAGAGAAACTAGCGGGGGGTCCTACGAGCAGTACTTC. Translating it yields CATSRETSGGSYEQYF. The complete variable domain, with remaining parts taken from reference TRBV15 and TRBJ2-7, reads DAMVIQNPRYQVTQFGKPVTLSCSQTLNHNVMYWYQQKSSQAPKLLFHYYDKDFNNEADTPDNFQSRRPNTSFCFLDIRSPGLGDTAMYLCATSRETSGGSYEQYFGPGTRLTVT.

J is TRBJ2-3 and V is TRBV7-9, with D maybe TRBD2 (7 bases). The CDR3 runs 15 residues. V lost 4 bases and J lost 5, with 16 bases in between. CDR1 SEHNR and CDR2 FQNEAQ come from the germline V gene (reference sequence). CDR3 protein: CASSSSGGAVDTQYF. The CDR3 DNA follows: TGTGCCAGCAGCTCGAGTGGGGGGGCCGTAGATACGCAGTATTTT.

This clone was observed a handful of times. This chain uses TRBV6-1 with TRBJ1-1; unclear D gene. The CDR3 is 13 amino acids. Trimming cost V 2 bases and J 0 bases, with 4 bases left between them. The germline CDR1 and CDR2 sequences are MNHNS and SASEGT. CDR3 coding DNA: TGTGCCAGCAGTGAATCCGTGAACACTGAAGCTTTCTTT. Protein: CASSESVNTEAFF.

This clone has ten or more counts. The chain recombines TRBV28 with TRBJ2-2; no reliable D call. The CDR3 totals 12 residues. CDR1 is MDHEN, CDR2 SYDVKM, per germline. The V end was cut by 5 bases, the J end by 8 bases, with 9 bases between. The CDR3 spells CASSTPRGELFF. CDR3 sequence (DNA): TGTGCCAGCAGTACCCCCCGGGGGGAGCTGTTTTTT.

This clone was found a few times. The CDR3 reads CASSQGKLGSLNTEAFF. In DNA, the CDR3 is TGCGCCAGCAGCCAGGGAAAACTCGGGAGCCTGAACACTGAAGCTTTCTTT. This chain connects TRBV4-1 to TRBJ1-1; D unclear. Trimming stripped 3 bases from V and 0 bases from J, with 17 bases between. Per germline, CDR1 MGHRA and CDR2 YSYEKL. CDR3 length: 17 amino acids.

This chain uses TRBV6-4 with TRBJ2-1; D is perhaps TRBD2 (8 bases). The germline CDR1 and CDR2 sequences are MRHNA and SNTAGT. The V gene lost 5 bases and the J gene lost 3 bases, with 17 bases spanning the gap. This CDR3 has 16 residues. Written as DNA, the CDR3 is TGTGCCAGCAGTCCGACAGGGACTAGTGGCTACAATGAGCAGTTCTTC. Its translation: CASSPTGTSGYNEQFF.

This chain uses TRBV5-1 with TRBJ2-3, with 11 bases aligning to TRBD2. Germline-derived CDR1 and CDR2 are SGHRS and YFSETQ. V lost 3 bases, J lost 2 bases, and 5 bases stayed unmatched. The CDR3 is 16 residues long. CDR3 sequence: CASSSGLAGPTDTQYF. The CDR3, as DNA: TGCGCCAGCAGCTCCGGACTAGCGGGCCCCACAGATACGCAGTATTTT.

This clone was detected only a few times. J is TRBJ2-5 and V is TRBV2; 11 nucleotides line up with TRBD1. The CDR3 has 15 residues. Looked up from germline, CDR1 is SNHLY and CDR2 is FYNNEI. V shed 5 bases and J 3 bases; nucleotides not matched to a gene: 5. DNA of the CDR3: TGTGCCAGCAGTCCGGACAGGGGGCGGGAAGAGACCCAGTACTTC. Protein: CASSPDRGREETQYF.

About this clone itself: The same CDR3 also results from other DNA sequences found in this sample. The chain recombines TRBV5-6 with TRBJ2-7, with TRBD1 matching 10 bases. The CDR3 spans 14 residues. Germline lookup yields CDR1 SGHDT and CDR2 YYEEEE. Losses at the gene ends were 3 bases for V and 2 bases for J; bases not matched to a gene: 2. The CDR3 coding sequence is TGTGCCAGCAGCTCCGGGACAGGGGCCTACGAGCAGTACTTC. Protein product: CASSSGTGAYEQYF.

V and J are TRBV5-1 and TRBJ2-7; D might be TRBD2 (5 bases). V was clipped by 0 bases and J by 3 bases, with 13 bases between them. Germline values: CDR1 SGHRS, CDR2 YFSETQ. The CDR3 consists of 15 residues. The CDR3 bases are TGCGCCAGCAGCTTGGAAGGTGGAGGCAGCTACGAGCAGTACTTC. As protein: CASSLEGGGSYEQYF.

CDR3: CASSYPRTVKNEKLFF. As DNA, the CDR3 is TGTGCCAGCAGTTATCCCCGGACAGTCAAAAATGAAAAACTGTTTTTT. V and J are TRBV6-6 and TRBJ1-4; D might be TRBD1 (6 bases). Germline V gives CDR1 MNHNY, CDR2 SVGAGI (reference sequence). The germline V and J ends were trimmed by 3 bases and 5 bases, with 16 bases remaining between them. The CDR3 is 16 residues long.

V usage is TRBV5-4 and J usage is TRBJ1-5; no firm D call. The CDR3 sequence is 15 residues long. Germline CDR1 and CDR2: SGHNT and YYREEE (reference sequence). V was shortened by 0 bases and J by 8 bases, with 15 bases between the two germline ends. The CDR3 region is CASSLGPTRGEPQHF. Here the CDR3 DNA reads TGTGCCAGCAGCTTGGGCCCCACCCGTGGAGAGCCCCAGCATTTT.

The chain uses TRBV10-3 and TRBJ2-5; 7 nucleotides agree with TRBD1. Near its end, the DNA agrees better with TRBJ2-7, so the J call may be wrong. Germline assignment: CDR1 ENHRY and CDR2 SYGVKD. The CDR3 sequence is 14 residues long. CDR3 in DNA: TGTGCCATCAGCCAGACAGGGTCAGTCGACGAGCAGTACTTC. This encodes CAISQTGSVDEQYF.

The chain combines TRBV4-2 with TRBJ2-1, with 8 bases lining up with TRBD2. The ends lost 1 base at V and 4 bases at J; junction bases unmatched: 9. CDR1 and CDR2 from the germline V gene are LGHNA and YNFKEQ. The CDR3 is 17 amino acids. The CDR3 DNA sequence: TGTGCCAGCAGCCAAGCCGGTGGGGCGGGGGGATACAATGAGCAGTTCTTC. It codes for CASSQAGGAGGYNEQFF.

This clone has more than one count but fewer than ten. J is TRBJ2-7 and V is TRBV6-1, with D tentatively TRBD2 (7 bases). V was clipped by 7 bases and J by 11 bases, with 27 bases between them. The germline V gene encodes CDR1 MNHNS and CDR2 SASEGT. The CDR3 is made up of 15 amino acids. The CDR3 loop is CASTLGGGPPRGEYF. The DNA for the CDR3 is TGTGCCAGCACCCTTGGGGGGGGGCCCCCCCGAGGCGAGTACTTC.

This chain joins TRBV29-1 and TRBJ2-3; D perhaps matches TRBD2 (5 bases). CDR3 length: 14 residues. The germline V gene has CDR1 SQVTM and CDR2 ANQGSEA. The CDR3 loop is CGGLSMGSTDTQYF. CDR3 in DNA: TGCGGAGGACTTTCAATGGGAAGCACAGATACGCAGTATTTT.

In DNA form, the CDR3 reads TGTGCCTGGAGTGTACAGCTCTTCTCTGGAAACACCATATATTTT. Its protein is CAWSVQLFSGNTIYF. The rearrangement links TRBV30 to TRBJ1-3, with unresolved D. Germline V lookup: CDR1 GTSNPN, CDR2 SVGIG (reference sequence). CDR3 length equals 15 residues. V dropped 0 bases and J dropped 0 bases, with 9 bases sitting between them. The full variable domain, in which reference TRBV30 and TRBJ1-3 provide the parts outside the CDR3, is SQTIHQWPATLVQPVGSPLSLECTVEGTSNPNLYWYRQAAGRGLQLLFYSVGIGQISSEVPQNLSASRPQDRQFILSSKKLLLSDSGFYLCAWSVQLFSGNTIYFGEGSWLTVV.

A few counts support this clone. This sequence joins TRBV19 and TRBJ2-5; perhaps TRBD2 as D (6 bases). This CDR3 is 13 amino acids long. The V gene's germline CDR1 is LNHDA and CDR2 SQIVND (reference sequence). Trimming left V 5 bases short and J 5 bases short, with 12 bases between. The CDR3 sequence: CASSAGIWETQYF. The CDR3, as DNA: TGTGCCAGTAGTGCGGGAATTTGGGAGACCCAGTACTTC.

The CDR3 DNA is TGTGCCAGCAGCTTTATTTCGACAGAACCGAACACTGAAGCTTTCTTT. Amino acids: CASSFISTEPNTEAFF. The chain recombines TRBV5-4 with TRBJ1-1; D possibly corresponds to TRBD1 (5 bases). This CDR3 spans 16 amino acids. With 2 bases removed from V and 1 base from J, the gap between germline ends came to 15 bases. Germline CDR1 reads SGHNT; CDR2 reads YYREEE (reference sequence).

The chain carries TRBV30 and TRBJ2-5, with 9 positions matching TRBD1. Germline-derived CDR1 and CDR2 are GTSNPN and SVGIG (reference sequence). The ends lost 0 bases at V and 6 bases at J; junction bases unmatched: 2. CDR3 length equals 13 residues. CDR3 coding DNA: TGTGCCTGGAGTGTAGGGACAGGGCAGACCCAGTACTTC. The encoded protein is CAWSVGTGQTQYF.